The next 8 T cell receptor beta chains were all read from a single sample in a study of blood T cell repertoires in COVID-19. Clones were read by immunoSEQ multiplex PCR, and TCRdb kept only the in-frame ones, dropping some. The table includes 70,000 or so clones, nearly 80% detected once. The specimen was peripheral blood. Every receptor here comes from a human donor in a cohort sampled during active COVID-19.

The chain is built from TRBV19 and TRBJ2-3; 10 bases map to TRBD1. This CDR3 comprises 15 residues. Germline assignment: CDR1 LNHDA and CDR2 SQIVND (reference sequence). Germline trimming cut 3 bases from V and 6 bases from J; bases unmatched to any gene: 6. CDR3 coding DNA: TGTGCCAGTAGTATTCTCGGGACAGGGGTTGATACGCAGTATTTT. It translates to CASSILGTGVDTQYF.

V gene TRBV2 combines with J gene TRBJ2-1, with 8 bases aligning to TRBD2. CDR3 size: 16 residues. V lost 7 bases, J lost 4 bases, and 12 bases stayed unmatched. Germline CDR1 reads SNHLY; CDR2 reads FYNNEI. The CDR3 reads CASIENTSGPYNEQFF. CDR3 bases: TGTGCCAGCATCGAAAACACTAGCGGCCCTTACAATGAGCAGTTCTTC.

The chain combines TRBV7-9 with TRBJ1-3; D perhaps matches TRBD1 (5 bases). Germline CDR1 SEHNR, CDR2 FQNEAQ (reference sequence). V lost 1 base to trimming and J lost 4 bases, with 17 bases between them. This CDR3 is built from 17 residues. CDR3 amino acids: CASSLDLLTGFGNTIYF. In nucleotides, the CDR3 is TGTGCCAGCAGCTTAGACCTCCTCACAGGATTCGGAAACACCATATATTTT.

V and J are TRBV24-1 and TRBJ2-3, with TRBD1 matching over 7 bases. J was trimmed by 4 bases and V by 4 bases; bases with no gene match: 10. The germline V gene has CDR1 KGHDR and CDR2 SFDVKD. The CDR3 consists of 16 residues. The CDR3 DNA follows: TGTGCCACCAGTGAACCGGACAGGTTGGGGCCAGATACGCAGTATTTT. This sequence encodes CATSEPDRLGPDTQYF.

This chain uses TRBV19 with TRBJ2-3, with 14 bases aligning to TRBD2. Germline V gene lookup returns CDR1 LNHDA and CDR2 SQIVND (reference sequence). This CDR3 has 15 residues. V dropped 6 bases and J dropped 4; count of bases not matched to a gene: 3. The CDR3 DNA reads TGTGCCAGTAGGGGACTAGCGGGAGTCCCAGATACGCAGTATTTT. Translating gives CASRGLAGVPDTQYF.

Turning to this clone: Other nucleotide sequences in the sample specify the same CDR3. The chain carries TRBV5-1 and TRBJ2-1, with 8 bases lining up with TRBD2. This CDR3 contains 15 residues. Trimming cost V 4 bases and J 2 bases; bases outside gene matches: 5. The germline V gene has CDR1 SGHRS and CDR2 YFSETQ. In nucleotides, the CDR3 is TGCGCCAGCAGCCCCAGCGGGAGTACCTACAATGAGCAGTTCTTC. Protein: CASSPSGSTYNEQFF.

The rearrangement links TRBV20-1 to TRBJ1-5; D is perhaps TRBD1 (5 bases). In germline, CDR1 is DFQATT, CDR2 SNEGSKA (reference sequence). This CDR3 is 15 amino acids long. The V gene lost 3 bases and the J gene lost 7 bases, with 19 bases spanning the gap. The CDR3 coding sequence is TGCAGTGCTAGTGTTGCACCCAGGGTTGGACAGCCCCAGCATTTT. Its translation is CSASVAPRVGQPQHF.

In this sample, this clone turned up a few times. V gene TRBV28 combines with J gene TRBJ2-2; possibly TRBD1 for D (6 bases). V was shortened by 6 bases and J by 6 bases, with 20 bases between the two germline ends. This CDR3 has 16 residues. The germline V gene encodes CDR1 MDHEN and CDR2 SYDVKM. This CDR3 reads CASRPTGFSDAGELFF. CDR3 nucleotide sequence: TGTGCCAGCAGGCCTACAGGGTTTTCGGACGCCGGGGAGCTGTTTTTT.